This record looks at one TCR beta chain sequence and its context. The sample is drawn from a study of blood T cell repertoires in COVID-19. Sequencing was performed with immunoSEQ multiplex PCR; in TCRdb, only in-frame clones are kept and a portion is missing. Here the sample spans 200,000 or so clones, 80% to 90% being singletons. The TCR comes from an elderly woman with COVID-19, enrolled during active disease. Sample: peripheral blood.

In nucleotides, the CDR3 is TGTGCCAGCAGCTTAGTTGCGGGGAATGCTGAAGCTTTCTTT. Encoded protein: CASSLVAGNAEAFF. This chain uses TRBV7-9 with TRBJ1-1; D uncertain. Germline assignment: CDR1 SEHNR and CDR2 FQNEAQ (reference sequence). The length of the CDR3 is 14 residues. V shed 1 base and J shed 6 bases, with 12 bases lying between them.